Listed here are 19 T cell receptor beta chains from one sample, sequenced in a study of identical twins. Using its own MiXCR run on the 5' RACE reads, TCRdb lists one record per CDR3 protein. The sample has 420,000 or so distinct CDR3 sequences; about 18% are singletons. The sample taken for sequencing was naive T cells sorted from blood. These TCRs come from a man aged 50 to 60 in good health.

The table lists this clonotype with many counts. This chain joins TRBV18 and TRBJ1-1; D remains unclear. Trimming stripped 2 bases from V and 1 base from J, with 11 bases between. The CDR3 is 15 residues long. CDR1 KGHSH and CDR2 LQKENI come from the germline V gene. The CDR3 sequence: CASSPFSGRNTEAFF. CDR3 in DNA: TGTGCCAGCTCACCATTTTCAGGCCGGAACACTGAAGCTTTCTTT. Full variable domain (outside the CDR3, taken from reference TRBV18 and TRBJ1-1): NAGVMQNPRHLVRRRGQEARLRCSPMKGHSHVYWYRQLPEEGLKFMVYLQKENIIDESGMPKERFSAEFPKEGPSILRIQQVVRGDSAAYFCASSPFSGRNTEAFFGQGTRLTVV.

This clonotype was counted only a few times. This chain connects TRBV9 to TRBJ1-2; D is ambiguous. Germline CDR1 SGDLS, CDR2 YYNGEE. Trimming stripped 4 bases from V and 6 bases from J, with 10 bases between. The CDR3 runs to 12 residues. The CDR3 bases are TGTGCCAGCAGCCGATCCCGCGATGGCTACACCTTC. This encodes CASSRSRDGYTF.

This clonotype was detected only a few times. The chain carries TRBV7-9 and TRBJ2-3; 9 bases map to TRBD1. Germline V lookup: CDR1 SEHNR, CDR2 FQNEAQ (reference sequence). The CDR3 is made up of 13 amino acids. V lost 7 bases to trimming and J lost 4 bases; unmatched junction nucleotides: 3. The CDR3 bases are TGTGCCAGCAAGACAGGGGGGCCAGATACGCAGTATTTT. Amino acid sequence: CASKTGGPDTQYF.

This clonotype was recorded at least ten times. This chain links TRBV9 with TRBJ1-6, with D possibly TRBD1 on 5 matching bases. Trimming shortened V by 4 bases and J by 7 bases, and 15 bases separated the two germline ends. The CDR3 totals 15 residues. Germline V gene lookup returns CDR1 SGDLS and CDR2 YYNGEE. The CDR3 nucleotides read TGTGCCAGCAGCCCTAGCGGGGGGTGGAATTCACCCCTCCACTTT. It encodes CASSPSGGWNSPLHF.

The table lists this clonotype with a few counts. The V gene is TRBV6-6, the J gene TRBJ1-1, with a tentative D call TRBD1 (6 bases). The CDR3 totals 12 residues. Germline V gives CDR1 MNHNY, CDR2 SVGAGI (reference sequence). V was trimmed by 6 bases and J by 5 bases, leaving 10 bases between them. Written as DNA, the CDR3 is TGTGCCAGCAGACAGGGACGGACTGAAGCTTTCTTT. Protein product: CASRQGRTEAFF.

V usage is TRBV20-1 and J usage is TRBJ1-2, with TRBD1 matching over 9 bases. Germline values: CDR1 DFQATT, CDR2 SNEGSKA (reference sequence). The CDR3 covers 17 residues. V was clipped by 0 bases and J by 3 bases; unmatched bases: 11. CDR3 sequence reads: CSARDLTGGNLHYGYTF. The CDR3 DNA reads TGCAGTGCTAGAGACCTGACAGGGGGTAACCTTCACTATGGCTACACCTTC.

This clonotype has a count of ten or more. The junction does not match germline at one end; this may be a read error. The chain employs TRBV3-1 and TRBJ2-3; D ambiguous. This CDR3 has 11 residues. The germline V gene encodes CDR1 LGHDT and CDR2 YNNKEL (reference sequence). The CDR3, as DNA: TGCGCCAGCAGCCAAGGAGATACGCAGTATTTT. Amino acids: CASSQGDTQYF.

This clonotype was counted ten times or more. This chain connects TRBV5-1 to TRBJ2-3; 9 bases are a match to TRBD1. J was trimmed by 3 bases and V by 2 bases; bases with no gene match: 4. Germline V CDR1 and CDR2: SGHRS, YFSETQ. The CDR3 sequence is 15 residues long. The CDR3 is CASSFGDRDTDTQYF. The CDR3 nucleotides are TGCGCCAGCAGCTTTGGGGACAGGGATACAGATACGCAGTATTTT.

For the CDR3, the DNA is TGTGCCAGCAGCCAAGGGTCGGGACTAGCAGGGAATGAGCAGTTCTTC. This gives the protein CASSQGSGLAGNEQFF. This chain links TRBV3-1 with TRBJ2-1; TRBD2 matches at 9 bases. Trimming took 1 base from V and 7 from J; bases not matched to a gene: 8. The CDR3 sequence is 16 residues long. CDR1 and CDR2 from the germline V gene are LGHDT and YNNKEL (reference sequence).

The genes are TRBV5-1 and TRBJ2-4; possible D gene TRBD1, 5 bases. Germline CDR1 and CDR2: SGHRS and YFSETQ. V was cut by 4 bases and J by 5 bases, with 16 bases left in between. This CDR3 contains 15 residues. CDR3 sequence: CASSPLGRVENIQYF. The CDR3 DNA reads as TGCGCCAGCAGCCCCCTCGGCAGGGTTGAAAACATTCAGTACTTC.

The V gene is TRBV4-3, the J gene TRBJ1-2; D possibly corresponds to TRBD1 (5 bases). Germline values: CDR1 LGHNA, CDR2 YSLEER. CDR3 length equals 13 residues. Trimming cost V 0 bases and J 7 bases, with 9 bases left between them. CDR3 loop: CASSQETASGYTF. DNA of the CDR3: TGCGCCAGCAGCCAAGAGACAGCTTCTGGCTACACCTTC.

The chain recombines TRBV18 with TRBJ1-4; the match to TRBD1 covers 9 bases. CDR1 and CDR2 from the germline V gene are KGHSH and LQKENI. The CDR3 totals 14 residues. The V and J ends lost 4 bases and 5 bases, in that order; junction bases with no gene match: 2. As DNA, the CDR3 is TGTGCCAGCTCACAACAGGGGGCAAATGAAAAACTGTTTTTT. This sequence encodes CASSQQGANEKLFF.

This clonotype came up many times. The genes are TRBV27 and TRBJ2-2, with 7 bases fitting TRBD1. The CDR3 totals 15 residues. Trimming removed 3 bases from V and 1 base from J; junction bases left unmatched: 2. Germline V gene sequence: CDR1 MNHEY, CDR2 SMNVEV (reference sequence). CDR3 sequence: CASSFGTENTGELFF. The CDR3, as DNA: TGTGCCAGCAGTTTCGGGACAGAGAACACCGGGGAGCTGTTTTTT.

This sequence joins TRBV20-1 and TRBJ2-3; tentatively, D is TRBD1 or TRBD2 (5 bases each). The V end lost 6 bases, the J end lost 1 base, and 17 bases lay between the germline ends. This CDR3 has 15 amino acids. CDR1 and CDR2 (germline): DFQATT, SNEGSKA (reference sequence). The CDR3 spells CSALRAVGGTDTQYF. DNA of the CDR3: TGCAGTGCCCTCAGGGCCGTGGGAGGCACAGATACGCAGTATTTT.

This clonotype has ten or more counts. This chain links TRBV11-2 with TRBJ2-3; the match to TRBD2 covers 11 bases. The CDR3 runs to 15 residues. Unmatched junction bases numbered 1, after V lost 2 bases and J lost 3 bases. The germline CDR1 and CDR2 sequences are SGHAT and FQNNGV. Written as DNA, the CDR3 is TGTGCCAGCAGCTTACTAGCGGGGGGTACAGATACGCAGTATTTT. It translates to CASSLLAGGTDTQYF.

V and J are TRBV2 and TRBJ2-5; D call uncertain. The germline CDR1 and CDR2 sequences are SNHLY and FYNNEI. V was shortened by 3 bases and J by 1 base, with 6 bases between the two germline ends. CDR3 size: 13 residues. The CDR3 nucleotides are TGTGCCAGCAGTGACAGAACCCAAGAGACCCAGTACTTC. Protein sequence: CASSDRTQETQYF.

This chain uses TRBV7-9 with TRBJ1-6; 10 bases map to TRBD1. Germline CDR1 reads SEHNR; CDR2 reads FQNEAQ (reference sequence). Trimming removed 5 bases from V and 11 bases from J; junction bases left unmatched: 6. The CDR3 runs to 14 residues. CDR3 DNA: TGTGCCAGCAGCCCGCGGACAGGGGGTGCACCCCTCCACTTT. It yields the protein CASSPRTGGAPLHF.

Note on this clonotype: A much bigger clone sits one base away, suggesting this may be a read error. The chain links TRBV12-3 or TRBV12-4 to TRBJ2-7; D call uncertain. The CDR3 spans 16 residues. CDR3 DNA: TGTACCAGCAGTTTATTTCCAGGACCCACCTTCTACGAGCAGTACTTC. Protein sequence: CTSSLFPGPTFYEQYF.

Concerning this clonotype itself: The junction departs from the called germline gene at one end, perhaps through a read error. The CDR3 DNA follows: TGTGCCAGCAGCTTAGCCGGGGGCGCTCACTTC. Encoded protein: CASSLAGGAHF. The chain is built from TRBV7-2 and TRBJ2-7; TRBD1 or TRBD2 may be the D gene (6 bases each). The CDR3 length is 11 residues. Germline CDR1 SGHTA, CDR2 FQGNSA.